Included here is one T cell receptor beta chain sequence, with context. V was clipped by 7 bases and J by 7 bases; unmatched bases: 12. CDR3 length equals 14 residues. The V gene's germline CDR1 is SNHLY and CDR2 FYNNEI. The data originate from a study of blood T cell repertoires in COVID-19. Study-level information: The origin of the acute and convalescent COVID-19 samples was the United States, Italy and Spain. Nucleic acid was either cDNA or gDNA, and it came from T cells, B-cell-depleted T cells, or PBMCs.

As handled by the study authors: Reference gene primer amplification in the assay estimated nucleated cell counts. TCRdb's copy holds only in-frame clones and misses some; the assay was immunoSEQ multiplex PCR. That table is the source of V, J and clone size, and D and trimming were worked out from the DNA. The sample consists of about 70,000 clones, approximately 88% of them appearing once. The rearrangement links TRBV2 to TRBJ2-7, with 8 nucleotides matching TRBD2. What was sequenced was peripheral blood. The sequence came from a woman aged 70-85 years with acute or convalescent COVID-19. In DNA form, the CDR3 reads TGTGCCAGCACCAGTCTTCCTCGGGGGGGAGAGCAGTACTTC. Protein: CASTSLPRGGEQYF.